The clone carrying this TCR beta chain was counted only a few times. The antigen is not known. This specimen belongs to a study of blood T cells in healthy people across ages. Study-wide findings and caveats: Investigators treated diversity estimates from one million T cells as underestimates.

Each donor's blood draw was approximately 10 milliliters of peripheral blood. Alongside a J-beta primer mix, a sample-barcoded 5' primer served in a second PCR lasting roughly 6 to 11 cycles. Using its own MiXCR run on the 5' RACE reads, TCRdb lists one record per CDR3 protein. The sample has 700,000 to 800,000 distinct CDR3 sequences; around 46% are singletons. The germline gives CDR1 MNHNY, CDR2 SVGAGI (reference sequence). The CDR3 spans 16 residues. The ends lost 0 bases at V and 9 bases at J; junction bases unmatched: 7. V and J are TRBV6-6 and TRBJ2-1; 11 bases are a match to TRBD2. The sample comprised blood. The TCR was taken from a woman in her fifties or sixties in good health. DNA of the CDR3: TGTGCCAGCAGTTACTCGGTGTTAGCGGGGGGGCTTGAGCAGTTCTTC. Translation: CASSYSVLAGGLEQFF.